The T cell receptor (beta chain) under discussion was sequenced for a study of cytomegalovirus exposure and HLA in healthy donors. Overall study results and limits: A few chains tied to CMV proved CMV antigen-specific in vitro.

Worth noting for this clone: Antigen unknown. Relative to the germline gene, one junction end is altered; a read error may explain this.

The CDR3 is 15 residues long. CDR1 and CDR2 from the germline V gene are SGHRS and YFSETQ. Primers: 60 Vbeta forward and 13 Jbeta reverse. The assay was immunoSEQ multiplex PCR, and TCRdb's table has in-frame clones only and misses some. The sample records 90,000 to 120,000 clones, 82% being singletons. The sample consisted of PBMCs. The clonotype was recovered from a man aged 30 to 45 in good health and CMV-seropositive. The chain combines TRBV5-1 with TRBJ2-6; the D gene is possibly TRBD1 (5 bases). The CDR3 loop is CASSLKTSGANGLTF. CDR3 DNA: TGCGCCAGCAGCTTGAAGACCTCTGGGGCCAACGGCCTGACTTTC. Based on the CDR3 plus reference TRBV5-1 and TRBJ2-6, the full variable domain is KAGVTQTPRYLIKTRGQQVTLSCSPISGHRSVSWYQQTPGQGLQFLFEYFSETQRNKGNFPGRFSGRQFSNSRSEMNVSTLELGDSALYLCASSLKTSGANGLTFGAGSRLTVL.